A selection of T cell receptor beta chains follows, all from one sample in a study of OX40 agonist ivuxolimab in advanced cancers. Produced via immunoSEQ multiplex PCR; TCRdb's table is partial and in-frame only. The data show 45,000 or so clones, about 80% seen once. The starting material was CD4+ or CD8+ T cells sorted from blood, obtained in a trial of the OX40 agonist ivuxolimab. Every receptor here comes from an adult with an advanced solid tumor such as melanoma, head and neck, liver or kidney cancer. Each CDR3 is given with its conserved first and last residue.

TRBV18 CASSMAESMNTEAFF
TRBV19 CASSTQGNQPQHF
TRBV7-3 CASGKTGNTEAFF
TRBV6-6 CASSGGQGSNQPQHF
TRBV9 CASSVGSTRRETQYF
TRBV28 CASSAQTGTGGETQYF
TRBV2 CASSPFGAQGETQYF
TRBV6-5 CASSYGGSEAFF
TRBV2 CASSENSPLHF
TRBV2 CASSEKRVGIMNTEAFF
TRBV2 CASSENEEPPF
TRBV5-6 CASSLGLRGMDGELFF
TRBV18 CASSPPGQIYEQYF
TRBV19 CASRSGGETQYF
TRBV6-1 CASRVASRSGELFF
TRBV11-2 CASSPRTAGEKLFF
TRBV7-3 CASSLGLVVYNEQFF
TRBV5-8 CASSLGSRSTDTQYF
TRBV5-1 CASSLDGRRSYEQYF
TRBV5-3 CARSLGLPGPCPFF
TRBV7-2 CASSPQGQGNTEAFF
TRBV27 CASRQASGIPDTQYF
TRBV5-1 CASSFQGDTEAFF
TRBV30 CAWRRFSGNTIYF
TRBV29-1 CSGTGQGNTGELFF
TRBV4-3 CASSQDLRGTDTQYF
TRBV7-6 CASVNRGHTDTQYF
TRBV28 CASIESGLYQPQHF
TRBV7-2 CASSSGQLTDTQYF
TRBV11-2 CASSHQRESYNEQFF